This T cell receptor (beta chain) emerged from a study of Ad26.COV2.S vaccination and SARS-CoV-2 variants. Study outcomes and limitations: Relative to placebo recipients, vaccine recipients exhibited elevated spike-specific TCR breadth.

Comment on this clone: Its antigen is unknown.

Indicated treatment: about 20 received Ad26.COV2.S at low or high dose, single or two shots; 5 received placebo; per-sample allocation not given. It was on day 63 after the first vaccine or placebo injection that samples were taken. Germline V CDR1 and CDR2: SNHLY, FYNNEI. The CDR3 extends over 13 amino acids. The V end was cut by 6 bases, the J end by 7 bases, with 16 bases between. TCRdb keeps only in-frame clones here, not all; method: immunoSEQ multiplex PCR. The table has about 440,000 clones, around nine tenths seen once; the top ten hold more than 10%. The V call is TRBV2, the J call TRBJ2-7; D possibly corresponds to TRBD2 (5 bases). The receptor was derived from a person between 18 and 60 years old who received the Ad26.COV2.S COVID-19 vaccine or a placebo. The sample here was peripheral blood, taken in a trial of Ad26.COV2.S vaccine versus placebo. As DNA, the CDR3 is TGTGCCAGCAGCCCTCCGGGATTTGGGGAGCAGTACTTC. Translating gives CASSPPGFGEQYF.